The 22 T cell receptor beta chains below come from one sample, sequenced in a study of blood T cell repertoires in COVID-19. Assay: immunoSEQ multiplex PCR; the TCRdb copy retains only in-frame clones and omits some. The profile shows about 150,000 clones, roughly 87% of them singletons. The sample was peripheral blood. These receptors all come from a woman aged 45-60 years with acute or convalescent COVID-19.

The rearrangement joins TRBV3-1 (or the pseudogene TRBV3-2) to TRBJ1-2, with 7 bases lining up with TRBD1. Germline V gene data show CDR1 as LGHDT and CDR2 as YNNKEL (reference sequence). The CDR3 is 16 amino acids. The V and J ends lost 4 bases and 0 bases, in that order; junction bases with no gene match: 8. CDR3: CASSPDGTASNYGYTF. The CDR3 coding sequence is TGTGCCAGCAGCCCCGACGGGACAGCCTCTAACTATGGCTACACCTTC.

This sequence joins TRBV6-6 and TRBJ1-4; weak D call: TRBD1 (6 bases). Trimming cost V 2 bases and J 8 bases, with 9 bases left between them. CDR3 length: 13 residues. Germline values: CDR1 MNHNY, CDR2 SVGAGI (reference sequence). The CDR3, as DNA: TGTGCCAGCAGTTACGACAGGTGGGAAAAACTGTTTTTT. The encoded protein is CASSYDRWEKLFF.

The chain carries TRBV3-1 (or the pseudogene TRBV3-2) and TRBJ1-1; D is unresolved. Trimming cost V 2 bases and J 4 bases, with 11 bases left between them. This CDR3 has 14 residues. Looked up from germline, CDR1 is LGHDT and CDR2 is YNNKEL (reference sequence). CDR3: CASSQPGRVTEAFF. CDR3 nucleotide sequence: TGTGCCAGCAGCCAACCCGGGAGGGTCACTGAAGCTTTCTTT.

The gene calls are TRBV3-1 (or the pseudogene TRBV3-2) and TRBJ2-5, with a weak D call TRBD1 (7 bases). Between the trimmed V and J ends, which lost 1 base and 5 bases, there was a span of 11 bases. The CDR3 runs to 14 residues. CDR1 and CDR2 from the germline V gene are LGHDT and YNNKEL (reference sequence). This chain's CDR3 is CASSQGRGRETQYF. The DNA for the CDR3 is TGTGCCAGCAGCCAAGGGAGGGGGCGGGAGACCCAGTACTTC.

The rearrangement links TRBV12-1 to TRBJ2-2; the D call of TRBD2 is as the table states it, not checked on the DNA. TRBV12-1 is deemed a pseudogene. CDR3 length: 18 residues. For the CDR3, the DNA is TGTGCCAGCAGCTTTTCGGGTAGCGGGGGGCCTAGGCCCGGGGAGCTGTTTTTT. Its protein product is CASSFSGSGGPRPGELFF.

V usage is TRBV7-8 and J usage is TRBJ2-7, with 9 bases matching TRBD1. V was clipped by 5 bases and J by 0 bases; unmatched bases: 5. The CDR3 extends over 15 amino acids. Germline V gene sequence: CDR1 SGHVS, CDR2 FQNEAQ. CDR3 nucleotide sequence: TGTGCCAGCAGCCCTGGGACAGGGAACTCCTACGAGCAGTACTTC. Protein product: CASSPGTGNSYEQYF.

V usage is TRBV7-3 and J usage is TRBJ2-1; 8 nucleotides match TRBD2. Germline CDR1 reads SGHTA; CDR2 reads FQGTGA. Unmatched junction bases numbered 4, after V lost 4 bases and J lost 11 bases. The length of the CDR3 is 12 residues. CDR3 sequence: CASSSGTSKQFF. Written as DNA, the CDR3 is TGTGCCAGCAGCTCCGGGACTAGTAAGCAGTTCTTC.

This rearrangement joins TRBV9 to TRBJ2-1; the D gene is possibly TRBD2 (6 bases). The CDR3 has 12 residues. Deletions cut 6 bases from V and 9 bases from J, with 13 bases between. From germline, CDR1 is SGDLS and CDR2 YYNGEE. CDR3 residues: CASTRRGGEQFF. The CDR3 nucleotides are TGTGCCAGCACTAGGAGGGGCGGTGAGCAGTTCTTC.

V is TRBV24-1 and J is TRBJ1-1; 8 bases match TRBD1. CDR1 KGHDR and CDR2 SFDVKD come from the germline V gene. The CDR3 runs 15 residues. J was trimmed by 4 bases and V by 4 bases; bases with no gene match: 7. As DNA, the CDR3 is TGTGCCACCAGTGAGGGGACAGGAGGTTTCACTGAAGCTTTCTTT. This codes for CATSEGTGGFTEAFF.

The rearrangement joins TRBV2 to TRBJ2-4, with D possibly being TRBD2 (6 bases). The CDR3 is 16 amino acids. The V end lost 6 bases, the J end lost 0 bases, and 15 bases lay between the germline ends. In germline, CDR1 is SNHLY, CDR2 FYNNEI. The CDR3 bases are TGTGCCAGCAGCGCGGACCCGGGACTAGCCAAAAACATTCAGTACTTC. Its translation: CASSADPGLAKNIQYF.

CDR3 in amino acids: CASRSGYTDTQYF. CDR3 in DNA: TGTGCCAGTAGATCAGGGTACACAGATACGCAGTATTTT. The V and J genes are TRBV19 and TRBJ2-3; perhaps TRBD1 as D (5 bases). This CDR3 region has 13 residues. CDR1 is LNHDA, CDR2 SQIVND, per germline (reference sequence). Trimming stripped 6 bases from V and 2 bases from J, with 9 bases between.

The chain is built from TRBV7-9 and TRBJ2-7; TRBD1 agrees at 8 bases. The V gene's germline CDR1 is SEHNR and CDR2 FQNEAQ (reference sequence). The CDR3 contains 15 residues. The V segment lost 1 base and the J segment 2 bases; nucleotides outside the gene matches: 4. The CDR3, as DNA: TGTGCCAGCAGCTTAGGGACAGGGAACGCCTACGAGCAGTACTTC. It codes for CASSLGTGNAYEQYF.

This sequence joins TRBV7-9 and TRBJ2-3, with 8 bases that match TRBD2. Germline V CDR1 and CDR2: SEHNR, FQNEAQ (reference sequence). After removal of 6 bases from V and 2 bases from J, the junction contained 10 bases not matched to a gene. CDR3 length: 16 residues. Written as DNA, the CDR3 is TGTGCCAGCAGTCCACCCAGCGGGAGCCCCACAGATACGCAGTATTTT. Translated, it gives CASSPPSGSPTDTQYF.

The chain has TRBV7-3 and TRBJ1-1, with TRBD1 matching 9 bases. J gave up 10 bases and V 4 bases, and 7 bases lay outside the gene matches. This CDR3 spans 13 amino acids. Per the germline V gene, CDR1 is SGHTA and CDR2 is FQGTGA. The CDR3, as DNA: TGTGCCAGCAGCTCCTCGCCGGGACAGGGAGCTTTCTTT. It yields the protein CASSSSPGQGAFF.

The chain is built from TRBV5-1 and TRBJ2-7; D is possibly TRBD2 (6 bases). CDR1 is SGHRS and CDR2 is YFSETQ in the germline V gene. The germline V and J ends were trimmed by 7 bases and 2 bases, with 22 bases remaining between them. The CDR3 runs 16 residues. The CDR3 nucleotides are TGCGCCAGCGGTTTAACCTGGGACTTTTCGACCTACGAGCAGTACTTC. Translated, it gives CASGLTWDFSTYEQYF.

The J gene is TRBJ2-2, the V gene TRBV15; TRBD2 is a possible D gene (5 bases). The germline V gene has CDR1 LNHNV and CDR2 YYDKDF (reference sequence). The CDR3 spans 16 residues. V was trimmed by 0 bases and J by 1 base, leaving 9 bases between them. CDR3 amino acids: CATSRDWRVNTGELFF. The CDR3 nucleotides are TGTGCCACCAGCAGAGATTGGCGGGTGAACACCGGGGAGCTGTTTTTT.

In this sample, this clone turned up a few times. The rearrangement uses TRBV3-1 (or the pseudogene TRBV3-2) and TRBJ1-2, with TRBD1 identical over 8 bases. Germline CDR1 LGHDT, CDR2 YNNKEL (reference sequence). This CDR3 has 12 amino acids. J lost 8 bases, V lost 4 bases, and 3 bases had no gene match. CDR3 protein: CASSLRGLGYTF. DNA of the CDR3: TGTGCCAGCAGCCTCAGGGGGCTCGGCTACACCTTC.

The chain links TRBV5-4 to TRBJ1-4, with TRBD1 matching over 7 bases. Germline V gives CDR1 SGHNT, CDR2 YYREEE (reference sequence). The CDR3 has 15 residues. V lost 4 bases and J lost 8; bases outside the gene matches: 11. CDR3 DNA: TGTGCCAGCAGCATGACAGGGAGTTTTGACGAAAAACTGTTTTTT. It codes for CASSMTGSFDEKLFF.

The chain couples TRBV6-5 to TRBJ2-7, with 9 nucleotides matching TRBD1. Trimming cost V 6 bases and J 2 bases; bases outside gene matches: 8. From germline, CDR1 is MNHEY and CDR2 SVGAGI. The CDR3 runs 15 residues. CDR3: CASSPRQGGTYEQYF. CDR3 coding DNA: TGTGCCAGCAGCCCCAGACAGGGGGGGACCTACGAGCAGTACTTC.

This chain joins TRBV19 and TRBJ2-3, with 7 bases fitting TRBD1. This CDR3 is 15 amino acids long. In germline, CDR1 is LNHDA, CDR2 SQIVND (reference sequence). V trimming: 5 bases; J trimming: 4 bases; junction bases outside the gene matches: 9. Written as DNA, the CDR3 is TGTGCCAGTAGTGCTCAAAGGCAGGGGGCAGATACGCAGTATTTT. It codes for CASSAQRQGADTQYF.

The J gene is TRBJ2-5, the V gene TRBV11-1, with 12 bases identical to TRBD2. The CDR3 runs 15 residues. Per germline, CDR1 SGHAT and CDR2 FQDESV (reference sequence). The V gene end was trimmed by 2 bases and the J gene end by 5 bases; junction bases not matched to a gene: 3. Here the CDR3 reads CASSLRLAGDETQYF. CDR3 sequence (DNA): TGTGCCAGCAGCTTAAGACTAGCGGGAGATGAGACCCAGTACTTC.

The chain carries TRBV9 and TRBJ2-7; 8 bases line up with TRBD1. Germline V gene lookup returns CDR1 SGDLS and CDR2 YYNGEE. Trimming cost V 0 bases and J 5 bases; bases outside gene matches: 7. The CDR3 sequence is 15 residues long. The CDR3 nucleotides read TGTGCCAGCAGCGTAGGTGGACAGGGTAGCCACGAGCAGTACTTC. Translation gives CASSVGGQGSHEQYF.